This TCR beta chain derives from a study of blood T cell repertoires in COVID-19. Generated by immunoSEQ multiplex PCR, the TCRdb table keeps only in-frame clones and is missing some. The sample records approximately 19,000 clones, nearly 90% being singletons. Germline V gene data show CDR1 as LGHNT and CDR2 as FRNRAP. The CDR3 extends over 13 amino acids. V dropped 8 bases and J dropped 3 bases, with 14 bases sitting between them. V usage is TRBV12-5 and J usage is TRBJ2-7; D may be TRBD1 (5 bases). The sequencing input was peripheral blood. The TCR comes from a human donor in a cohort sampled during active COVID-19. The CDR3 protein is CASPPGHLYEQYF. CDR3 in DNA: TGTGCTAGTCCCCCAGGACACCTCTACGAGCAGTACTTC.